A selection of T cell receptor beta chains follows, all from one sample in a study of blood T cell repertoires in COVID-19. Using immunoSEQ multiplex PCR, the repertoire was profiled, and TCRdb retains in-frame clones only, with some absent. This table holds approximately 470,000 clones, roughly 90% found once. The sequenced sample consisted of PBMCs or T cells enriched from blood (not recorded which). The source is a woman aged 18-30 years who had recovered from COVID-19. Each CDR3 is given with its conserved first and last residue. Each record gives: CDR3 protein, V gene, clone size. Clone size is given for some rows only: seen once, a few or many times, or a class if the clone is expanded.

CDR3aa: CASSLDGTSVTGELFF
v_gene: TRBV5-1
abundance: .

CDR3aa: CASSQDRMGAEAFF
v_gene: TRBV7-9
abundance: .

CDR3aa: CASSLSWVGGLGEQYF
v_gene: TRBV11-2
abundance: .

CDR3aa: CASSDGSGRTQYF
v_gene: TRBV25-1
abundance: .

CDR3aa: CASSQDFTSGGGEQFF
v_gene: TRBV4-2
abundance: .

CDR3aa: CASSGQTGELFF
v_gene: TRBV4-1
abundance: .

CDR3aa: CASSIFRGEQETQYF
v_gene: TRBV19
abundance: .

CDR3aa: CASSPTGYTEAFF
v_gene: TRBV3-1/TRBV3-2
abundance: .

CDR3aa: CASSWASTDTQYF
v_gene: TRBV27
abundance: once

CDR3aa: CASSELPGQGYEQYF
v_gene: TRBV6-1
abundance: once

CDR3aa: CASSPGTGGGYEQYF
v_gene: TRBV19
abundance: once

CDR3aa: CAISESQGVWYGYTF
v_gene: TRBV10-3
abundance: .

CDR3aa: CASSSDRASTDTQYF
v_gene: TRBV6-4
abundance: .

CDR3aa: CAIRLYLQIGTAETDTQYF
v_gene: TRBV10-3
abundance: .